This T cell receptor beta chain was documented in a study of cytomegalovirus exposure and HLA in healthy donors. CDR3 length equals 14 residues. The V segment lost 5 bases and the J segment 5 bases; nucleotides outside the gene matches: 4. Per the germline V gene, CDR1 is MNHEY and CDR2 is SMNVEV (reference sequence). This clone has more than one count but fewer than ten. The PCR employed 60 Vbeta primers together with 13 Jbeta primers. TCRdb keeps only in-frame clones here, not all; method: immunoSEQ multiplex PCR. The profile shows approximately 110,000 clones, 74% of them singletons. The donors gave bone marrow, and they were healthy.

The chain joins TRBV27 to TRBJ1-5; 9 bases are a match to TRBD1. The clonotype was recovered from a man between 50 and 59 years old in good health and CMV-seropositive. What was sequenced was PBMCs. The CDR3 loop is CASSLQGADQPQHF. The DNA for the CDR3 is TGTGCCAGCAGTCTACAGGGGGCGGATCAGCCCCAGCATTTT.